Presented here are 7 T cell receptor beta chains from one specimen sequenced in a study of T cells in tumors after PD-1 blockade. Generated by immunoSEQ multiplex PCR, the TCRdb table keeps only in-frame clones and is missing some. The sample has approximately 50,000 clones, 65% to 85% seen once. Sample: PBMCs, taken before anti-PD-1 therapy. The receptors were gathered from a human donor with advanced basal cell or squamous cell carcinoma (not recorded which).

The chain employs TRBV7-5 and TRBJ1-2. TRBV7-5 is marked as a pseudogene. The CDR3 has 14 amino acids. The CDR3 reads CAAPELLANYGYTF. CDR3 nucleotide sequence: TGTGCCGCCCCAGAGCTACTAGCGAACTATGGCTACACCTTC.

This clone showed up just a few times. The chain combines TRBV4-2 with TRBJ2-5; 9 nucleotides match TRBD2. There are 16 residues in the CDR3. CDR1 is LGHNA, CDR2 YNFKEQ, per germline. V gave up 4 bases and J gave up 5 bases; unmatched junction bases: 11. The CDR3 sequence is CASSPIRAGGGETQYF. In DNA form, the CDR3 reads TGTGCCAGCAGCCCGATTCGAGCGGGGGGCGGCGAGACCCAGTACTTC.

This chain links TRBV7-2 with TRBJ2-2; D gene unclear. Per the germline V gene, CDR1 is SGHTA and CDR2 is FQGNSA. This CDR3 comprises 14 residues. V lost 8 bases to trimming and J lost 2 bases, with 12 bases between them. CDR3 region: CASGRRINTGELFF. The CDR3 bases are TGTGCCAGCGGCAGGCGGATCAACACCGGGGAGCTGTTTTTT.

J is TRBJ2-5 and V is TRBV21-1; TRBD1, the table's D call, lacks a check against the DNA. TRBV21-1 is deemed a pseudogene. There are 20 residues in the CDR3. This chain's CDR3 is CASSKLGQPRRTPWQETQYF. The CDR3 region has the DNA TGTGCCAGCAGTAAACTGGGACAGCCTCGTCGAACCCCGTGGCAAGAGACCCAGTACTTC.

This chain links TRBV27 with TRBJ1-1; D is uncertain. The ends were cut back, 4 bases at V and 0 bases at J, with 6 bases in the middle. The CDR3 consists of 13 residues. Germline V gives CDR1 MNHEY, CDR2 SMNVEV (reference sequence). CDR3 protein: CASSWAMNTEAFF. The CDR3 DNA is TGTGCCAGCAGTTGGGCAATGAACACTGAAGCTTTCTTT.

This chain connects TRBV2 to TRBJ2-1; 7 positions match TRBD2. Germline V lookup: CDR1 SNHLY, CDR2 FYNNEI. The CDR3 totals 15 residues. V shed 7 bases, J shed 6 bases, and the junction held 12 bases outside the gene matches. The CDR3 region has the DNA TGTGCCAGCACCGTCCCTTCTACTAGCGTCAATGAGCAGTTCTTC. Translation: CASTVPSTSVNEQFF.

This clone has just a few counts. The rearrangement joins TRBV29-1 to TRBJ2-1; 9 nucleotides match TRBD1. The CDR3 runs 15 residues. In germline, CDR1 is SQVTM, CDR2 ANQGSEA. Trimming took 3 bases from V and 1 from J; bases not matched to a gene: 4. Here the CDR3 DNA reads TGCAGCGTTGACCCCGGGACAGGGTCCTACAATGAGCAGTTCTTC. Its translation: CSVDPGTGSYNEQFF.